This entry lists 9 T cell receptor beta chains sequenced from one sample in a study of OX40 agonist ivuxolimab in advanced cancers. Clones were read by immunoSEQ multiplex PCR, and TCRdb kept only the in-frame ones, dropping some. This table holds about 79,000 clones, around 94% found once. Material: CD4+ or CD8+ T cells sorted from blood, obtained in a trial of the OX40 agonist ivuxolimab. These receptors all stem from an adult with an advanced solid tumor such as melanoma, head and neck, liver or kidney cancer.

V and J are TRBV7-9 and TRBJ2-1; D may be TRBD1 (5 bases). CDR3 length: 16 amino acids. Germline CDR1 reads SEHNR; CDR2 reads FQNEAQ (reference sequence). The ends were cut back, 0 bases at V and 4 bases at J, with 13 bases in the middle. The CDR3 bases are TGTGCCAGCAGCTTAGCCCCGGCGACAGCATACAATGAGCAGTTCTTC. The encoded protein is CASSLAPATAYNEQFF.

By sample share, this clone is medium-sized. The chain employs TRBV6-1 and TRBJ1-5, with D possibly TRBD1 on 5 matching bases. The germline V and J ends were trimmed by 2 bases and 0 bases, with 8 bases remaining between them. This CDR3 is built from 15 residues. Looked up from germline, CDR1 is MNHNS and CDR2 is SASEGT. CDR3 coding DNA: TGTGCCAGCAGTGAACTTCAGGGTAGCAATCAGCCCCAGCATTTT. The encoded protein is CASSELQGSNQPQHF.

The DNA of the CDR3 is TGTGCCAGCAAAAACAGTAGAAAGCCCCAGCATTTT. Protein sequence: CASKNSRKPQHF. The V gene is TRBV27, the J gene TRBJ1-5; D ambiguous. V was cut by 7 bases and J by 8 bases, with 12 bases left in between. Germline CDR1 MNHEY, CDR2 SMNVEV (reference sequence). This CDR3 has 12 amino acids.

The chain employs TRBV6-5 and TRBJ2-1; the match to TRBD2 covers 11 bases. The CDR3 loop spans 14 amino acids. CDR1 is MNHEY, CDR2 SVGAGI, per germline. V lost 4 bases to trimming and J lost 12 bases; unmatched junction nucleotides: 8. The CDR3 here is CASSSGTSGTVQFF. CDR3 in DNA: TGTGCCAGCAGTTCTGGGACTAGCGGTACGGTGCAGTTCTTC.

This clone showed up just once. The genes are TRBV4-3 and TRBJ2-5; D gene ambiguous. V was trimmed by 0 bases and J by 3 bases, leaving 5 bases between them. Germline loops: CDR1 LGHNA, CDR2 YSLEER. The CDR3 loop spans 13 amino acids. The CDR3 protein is CASSQDGEETQYF. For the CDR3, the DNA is TGCGCCAGCAGCCAAGATGGGGAAGAGACCCAGTACTTC.

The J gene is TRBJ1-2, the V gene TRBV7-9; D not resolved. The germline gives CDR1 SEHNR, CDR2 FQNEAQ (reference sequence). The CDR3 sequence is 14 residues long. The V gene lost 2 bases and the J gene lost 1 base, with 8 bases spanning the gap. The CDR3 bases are TGTGCCAGCAGCTTAACGGGAGATAACTATGGCTACACCTTC. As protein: CASSLTGDNYGYTF.

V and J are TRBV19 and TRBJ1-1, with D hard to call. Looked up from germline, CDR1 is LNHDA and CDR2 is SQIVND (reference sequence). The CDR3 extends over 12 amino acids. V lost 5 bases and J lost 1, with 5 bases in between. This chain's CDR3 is CASSLGNTEAFF. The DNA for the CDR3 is TGTGCCAGTAGTCTCGGGAACACTGAAGCTTTCTTT.

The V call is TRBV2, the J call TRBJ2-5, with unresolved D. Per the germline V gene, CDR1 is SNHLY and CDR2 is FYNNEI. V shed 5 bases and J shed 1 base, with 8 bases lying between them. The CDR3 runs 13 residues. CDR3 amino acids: CASSYVLQETQYF. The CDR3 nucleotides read TGTGCCAGCAGTTATGTCCTCCAAGAGACCCAGTACTTC.

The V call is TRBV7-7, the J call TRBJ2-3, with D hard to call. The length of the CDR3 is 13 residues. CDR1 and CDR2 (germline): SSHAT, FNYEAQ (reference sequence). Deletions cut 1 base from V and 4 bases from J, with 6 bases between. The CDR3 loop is CASSLVPADTQYF. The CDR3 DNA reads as TGTGCCAGCAGCTTAGTCCCGGCAGATACGCAGTATTTT. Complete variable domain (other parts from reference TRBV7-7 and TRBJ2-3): GAGVSQSPRYKVTKRGQDVTLRCDPISSHATLYWYQQALGQGPEFLTYFNYEAQPDKSGLPSDRFSAERPEGSISTLTIQRTEQRDSAMYRCASSLVPADTQYFGPGTRLTVL.